A single sample gave rise to the 18 T cell receptor beta chains below, sequenced in a study of graft-versus-host responses after intestinal transplantation. Data came from immunoSEQ multiplex PCR; TCRdb stores just in-frame clones and leaves some out. The data show 93,000 or so clones, roughly 93% seen once. These receptors have no known antigen. The source material was unstimulated CD8+ T cells sorted from spleen or lymph node cells, sampled before intestinal transplant. Source of these receptors: a human donor who received an intestinal transplant.

The chain has TRBV5-1 and TRBJ2-1; no clear D gene. Trimming took 0 bases from V and 6 from J, leaving 1 base between them. The CDR3 is 11 residues long. CDR1 is SGHRS and CDR2 is YFSETQ in the germline V gene. Written as DNA, the CDR3 is TGCGCCAGCAGCTTGGCCAATGAGCAGTTCTTC. Translated: CASSLANEQFF.

The V call is TRBV6-1, the J call TRBJ1-2, with a weak D call TRBD1 (5 bases). Germline-derived CDR1 and CDR2 are MNHNS and SASEGT. The CDR3 totals 14 residues. Trimming cost V 6 bases and J 3 bases, with 14 bases left between them. The CDR3 is CASSPSEGHYGYTF. The CDR3 DNA reads TGTGCCAGCAGCCCCTCTGAGGGACACTATGGCTACACCTTC.

The rearrangement joins TRBV4-2 to TRBJ1-5, with D possibly TRBD1 on 5 matching bases. V lost 4 bases and J 2 bases, leaving 15 bases between the germline ends. CDR3 length: 16 residues. The V gene's germline CDR1 is LGHNA and CDR2 YNFKEQ. The CDR3 reads CASSREQDNGNQPQHF. CDR3 nucleotide sequence: TGTGCCAGCAGCCGGGAACAGGACAATGGCAATCAGCCCCAGCATTTT.

The chain uses TRBV10-2 and TRBJ2-1; TRBD1 is a possible D gene (6 bases). Germline assignment: CDR1 WSHSY and CDR2 SAAADI. V gave up 2 bases and J gave up 4 bases, with 15 bases separating them. The CDR3 consists of 16 residues. In DNA, the CDR3 is TGCGCCAGCAGTGAGATGACGGCAAGGGGGTACAATGAGCAGTTCTTC. Residues: CASSEMTARGYNEQFF.

V gene TRBV4-1 combines with J gene TRBJ2-7; D remains unclear. CDR1 and CDR2 from the germline V gene are MGHRA and YSYEKL. Trimming shortened V by 2 bases and J by 0 bases, and 20 bases separated the two germline ends. The CDR3 loop spans 18 amino acids. The CDR3 spells CASSQLIDGRVSSYEQYF. CDR3 coding DNA: TGCGCCAGCAGCCAACTTATCGACGGCCGAGTAAGCTCCTACGAGCAGTACTTC.

This rearrangement joins TRBV20-1 to TRBJ2-1; the D is unclear. The germline CDR1 and CDR2 sequences are DFQATT and SNEGSKA (reference sequence). The CDR3 has 11 amino acids. CDR3 loop: CILMADNEQFF. The CDR3 DNA reads as TGCATCCTTATGGCAGACAATGAGCAGTTCTTC.

This sequence joins TRBV4-1 and TRBJ2-7; D gene ambiguous. Trimming removed 3 bases at V and 3 bases at J, with 9 bases between. Germline V gene lookup returns CDR1 MGHRA and CDR2 YSYEKL. This CDR3 has 13 residues. The CDR3 loop is CASSHRQDYEQYF. The CDR3 DNA follows: TGCGCCAGCAGCCATAGACAAGACTACGAGCAGTACTTC.

The chain couples TRBV29-1 to TRBJ1-1, with D uncertain. Trimming pared 5 bases from V and 8 bases from J, leaving 18 bases between. Germline assignment: CDR1 SQVTM and CDR2 ANQGSEA. The CDR3 loop spans 13 amino acids. The CDR3, as DNA: TGCAGCGTTCTCGTCGAATTTTCCCTCGAAGCTTTCTTT. Translation gives CSVLVEFSLEAFF.

This chain connects TRBV7-9 to TRBJ2-7; the match to TRBD2 covers 7 bases. Germline V gene data show CDR1 as SEHNR and CDR2 as FQNEAQ (reference sequence). The CDR3 extends over 16 amino acids. The J segment lost 4 bases and the V segment lost 5 bases, leaving 14 bases of the junction unmatched. CDR3: CASSPRPPGLLYEQYF. The CDR3 bases are TGTGCCAGCAGCCCCCGACCCCCGGGACTACTTTACGAGCAGTACTTC.

The CDR3 loop is CASSTGVMNTEAFF. As DNA, the CDR3 is TGTGCCAGCAGCACAGGGGTAATGAACACTGAAGCTTTCTTT. This chain uses TRBV6-5 with TRBJ1-1, with TRBD1 matching 7 bases. This CDR3 spans 14 amino acids. Trimming removed 6 bases from V and 0 bases from J; junction bases left unmatched: 4. Germline-derived CDR1 and CDR2 are MNHEY and SVGAGI.

V gene TRBV19 combines with J gene TRBJ2-7; the D call may be TRBD1 or TRBD2 (6 bases each). Between the trimmed V and J ends, which lost 3 bases and 5 bases, there was a span of 17 bases. The CDR3 is 15 residues long. Germline CDR1 reads LNHDA; CDR2 reads SQIVND (reference sequence). The CDR3 DNA sequence: TGTGCCAGTAGTATTTTAGGGGGGCAGCGGAACGAGCAGTACTTC. This sequence encodes CASSILGGQRNEQYF.

Remarks on this clone: The same CDR3 arises from other DNA sequences in this sample as well. The V call is TRBV27, the J call TRBJ2-1; weak D call: TRBD2 (6 bases). CDR1 and CDR2 from the germline V gene are MNHEY and SMNVEV (reference sequence). Trimming left V 2 bases short and J 3 bases short, with 8 bases between. This CDR3 region has 14 residues. This chain's CDR3 is CASSLAGSYNEQFF. CDR3 coding DNA: TGTGCCAGCAGTTTAGCGGGGAGCTACAATGAGCAGTTCTTC.

J is TRBJ1-6 and V is TRBV19; D is undetermined. V was clipped by 1 base and J by 6 bases, with 10 bases between them. The CDR3 is made up of 15 amino acids. Germline CDR1 is LNHDA and CDR2 is SQIVND (reference sequence). The CDR3 loop reads CASSIGFSSNSPLHF. The CDR3 nucleotides are TGTGCCAGTAGTATAGGTTTCAGTAGTAATTCACCCCTCCACTTT.

The genes are TRBV4-1 and TRBJ1-1, with D possibly being TRBD1 (6 bases). The CDR3 has 14 amino acids. The V gene lost 4 bases and the J gene lost 7 bases, with 16 bases spanning the gap. Germline V gives CDR1 MGHRA, CDR2 YSYEKL. This CDR3 reads CASSPGVQGGEAFF. In DNA, the CDR3 is TGCGCCAGCAGCCCTGGGGTACAGGGCGGTGAAGCTTTCTTT.

The rearrangement links TRBV2 to TRBJ2-7; perhaps TRBD2 as D (5 bases). The CDR3 has 14 residues. Germline CDR1 and CDR2: SNHLY and FYNNEI. V was clipped by 7 bases and J by 0 bases, with 13 bases between them. The CDR3 nucleotides are TGTGCCAGCAATGGACTCCTTCACTCCTACGAGCAGTACTTC. Encoded protein: CASNGLLHSYEQYF.

The chain combines TRBV27 with TRBJ2-5, with D perhaps assigned TRBD1 or TRBD2 (5 bases each). CDR3 length: 13 amino acids. Germline CDR1 is MNHEY and CDR2 is SMNVEV (reference sequence). V lost 8 bases and J 1 base, leaving 11 bases between the germline ends. The CDR3 protein is CASSRDRQETQYF. For the CDR3, the DNA is TGTGCCAGCTCCAGGGACCGCCAAGAGACCCAGTACTTC.

This clone was seen a few times. This sequence joins TRBV7-6 and TRBJ2-7, with 7 bases matching TRBD1. V lost 6 bases to trimming and J lost 6 bases; unmatched junction nucleotides: 11. The CDR3 is made up of 14 amino acids. Germline CDR1 and CDR2: SGHVS and FNYEAQ. This CDR3 is CASSAGTAMSEQYF. The CDR3 DNA follows: TGTGCCAGCAGTGCCGGGACAGCGATGTCCGAGCAGTACTTC. Together with reference TRBV7-6 and TRBJ2-7, the CDR3 gives the full variable domain: GAGVSQSPRYKVTKRGQDVALRCDPISGHVSLYWYRQALGQGPEFLTYFNYEAQQDKSGLPNDRFSAERPEGSISTLTIQRTEQRDSAMYRCASSAGTAMSEQYFGPGTRLTVT.

This rearrangement joins TRBV5-5 to TRBJ1-1, with unresolved D. Trimming shortened V by 3 bases and J by 0 bases, and 6 bases separated the two germline ends. The CDR3 consists of 13 residues. The germline V gene encodes CDR1 SGHKS and CDR2 YYEKEE (reference sequence). The CDR3 loop reads CASSSGVNTEAFF. CDR3 DNA: TGTGCCAGCAGCTCCGGAGTGAACACTGAAGCTTTCTTT.